The 19 T cell receptor beta chains in this list originate from one sample, sequenced in a study. TCRdb re-derived calls from the RT-PCR reads in MiXCR, one entry per CDR3 protein. The sample has hundreds of thousands of distinct CDR3 sequences, approximately 15% seen once. Input material: memory CD4+ T cells from blood. These TCRs come from a female donor in good health, serving as a healthy control.

This clonotype was detected only a few times. The rearrangement joins TRBV5-1 to TRBJ2-1; either TRBD1 or TRBD2 may supply D (5 bases each). From germline, CDR1 is SGHRS and CDR2 YFSETQ. This CDR3 is 17 amino acids long. The ends were cut back, 0 bases at V and 7 bases at J, with 20 bases in the middle. The CDR3 sequence: CASSLDWGSGGMNEQFF. CDR3 bases: TGCGCCAGCAGCTTGGATTGGGGGAGTGGAGGAATGAATGAGCAGTTCTTC.

This clonotype appeared a few times. The rearrangement joins TRBV7-2 to TRBJ2-1; D not certain. CDR1 is SGHTA, CDR2 FQGNSA, per germline. The CDR3 extends over 17 amino acids. Trimming shortened V by 4 bases and J by 7 bases, and 23 bases separated the two germline ends. As DNA, the CDR3 is TGTGCCAGCAGCTCAATAAACCCAGCCCAGACGAAGAATGAGCAGTTCTTC. Protein sequence: CASSSINPAQTKNEQFF.

The V and J genes are TRBV5-1 and TRBJ2-7; D is possibly TRBD2 (6 bases). Per the germline V gene, CDR1 is SGHRS and CDR2 is YFSETQ. The CDR3 runs to 15 residues. The germline V and J ends were trimmed by 0 bases and 0 bases, with 10 bases remaining between them. The CDR3 sequence: CASSLDPGVSYEQYF. The CDR3 nucleotides read TGCGCCAGCAGCTTGGACCCGGGAGTCTCCTACGAGCAGTACTTC.

The CDR3, as DNA: TGTGCCAGCAGTTTGATAAGAACTGAGCAGTTCTTC. Its translation is CASSLIRTEQFF. This chain joins TRBV28 and TRBJ2-1; D unresolved. The CDR3 extends over 12 amino acids. Germline-derived CDR1 and CDR2 are MDHEN and SYDVKM. The germline V and J ends were trimmed by 3 bases and 9 bases, with 9 bases remaining between them.

This clonotype was recorded a few times. The CDR3 loop reads CASSVGGFGADTQYF. DNA for the CDR3: TGTGCCAGCAGCGTAGGGGGATTCGGGGCAGATACGCAGTATTTT. The genes are TRBV9 and TRBJ2-3; weak D call: TRBD2 (5 bases). Trimming removed 0 bases from V and 4 bases from J, with 12 bases in between. This CDR3 is 15 amino acids long. Germline CDR1 reads SGDLS; CDR2 reads YYNGEE.

The chain recombines TRBV20-1 with TRBJ2-1, with D possibly matching TRBD2 (5 bases). The CDR3 is 16 residues long. Germline values: CDR1 DFQATT, CDR2 SNEGSKA (reference sequence). V was shortened by 4 bases and J by 0 bases, with 16 bases between the two germline ends. CDR3 nucleotides: TGCAGTGCTACAAAACTGAGGACTGGCTCCTACAATGAGCAGTTCTTC. It encodes CSATKLRTGSYNEQFF.

The chain uses TRBV7-3 and TRBJ2-1; D is unclear. The CDR3 sequence is 11 residues long. Germline values: CDR1 SGHTA, CDR2 FQGTGA. V gave up 3 bases and J gave up 8 bases, with 5 bases separating them. The CDR3 is CASSFGYEQFF. The CDR3 coding sequence is TGTGCCAGCAGCTTCGGGTATGAGCAGTTCTTC.

This clonotype has only a few counts. The chain joins TRBV24-1 to TRBJ2-2; 7 bases line up with TRBD2. Trimming cost V 1 base and J 6 bases; bases outside gene matches: 7. Germline V lookup: CDR1 KGHDR, CDR2 SFDVKD. The CDR3 totals 16 residues. The CDR3 bases are TGTGCCACCAGTGATTTAGTACGGGGGGAATCCGGGGAGCTGTTTTTT. It codes for CATSDLVRGESGELFF.

This clonotype was seen only a few times. The rearrangement links TRBV5-1 to TRBJ1-2; TRBD1 might be the D (5 bases). The germline V gene has CDR1 SGHRS and CDR2 YFSETQ. V was pared by 4 bases and J by 5 bases, with 15 bases between. This CDR3 spans 14 amino acids. DNA of the CDR3: TGCGCCAGCAGCCCCGGGACTGCCACTTATGGCTACACCTTC. Encoded protein: CASSPGTATYGYTF.

This clonotype was seen many times. J is TRBJ2-1 and V is TRBV5-5; perhaps TRBD2 as D (6 bases). This CDR3 has 15 amino acids. With 1 base removed from V and 1 base from J, the gap between germline ends came to 9 bases. Germline loops: CDR1 SGHKS, CDR2 YYEKEE (reference sequence). CDR3 nucleotides: TGTGCCAGCAGCTTGATCGGGGGATCCTACAATGAGCAGTTCTTC. It is translated as CASSLIGGSYNEQFF.

This clonotype was counted at least ten times. This sequence joins TRBV6-1 and TRBJ2-7, with 7 nucleotides matching TRBD2. The CDR3 consists of 14 residues. V shed 6 bases and J 6 bases; nucleotides not matched to a gene: 11. CDR1 and CDR2 from the germline V gene are MNHNS and SASEGT. In DNA, the CDR3 is TGTGCCAGCAGCGACGGGGGGAGGGCCTTCGAGCAGTACTTC. This sequence encodes CASSDGGRAFEQYF.

This clonotype was seen only a few times. The chain's CDR3 is CSASGTGHQHPFNSPLHF. DNA of the CDR3: TGCAGTGCTAGCGGGACAGGACACCAACACCCTTTTAATTCACCCCTCCACTTT. The genes are TRBV20-1 and TRBJ1-6; 8 nucleotides line up with TRBD1. The V segment lost 3 bases and the J segment 6 bases; nucleotides outside the gene matches: 16. Germline V gene lookup returns CDR1 DFQATT and CDR2 SNEGSKA (reference sequence). This CDR3 is built from 18 residues.

This clonotype was seen a handful of times. The rearrangement links TRBV7-6 to TRBJ2-7; 9 bases fit TRBD1. The trim removed 4 bases at V and 3 bases at J, leaving 10 bases unmatched. Looked up from germline, CDR1 is SGHVS and CDR2 is FNYEAQ. There are 16 residues in the CDR3. The CDR3 nucleotides are TGTGCCAGCAGCTCCCTGCCGGGACAGGGAAACTACGAGCAGTACTTC. It specifies CASSSLPGQGNYEQYF.

The table lists this clonotype with many counts. V and J are TRBV5-5 and TRBJ2-3; the match to TRBD1 covers 7 bases. CDR1 is SGHKS and CDR2 is YYEKEE in the germline V gene (reference sequence). This CDR3 has 14 residues. V trimming: 5 bases; J trimming: 2 bases; junction bases outside the gene matches: 5. CDR3 loop: CASRRQGYTDTQYF. The CDR3 nucleotides are TGTGCCAGCAGACGACAGGGCTACACAGATACGCAGTATTTT.

This clonotype was picked up many times. The rearrangement links TRBV2 to TRBJ2-7; D call uncertain. This CDR3 is built from 12 residues. The V gene's germline CDR1 is SNHLY and CDR2 FYNNEI. The ends were cut back, 7 bases at V and 0 bases at J, with 7 bases in the middle. In DNA, the CDR3 is TGTGCCAGCAACGCGAACTCCTACGAGCAGTACTTC. Amino acid sequence: CASNANSYEQYF.

This clonotype appeared a few times. This chain uses TRBV24-1 with TRBJ1-4; D remains unclear. Trimming removed 6 bases at V and 8 bases at J, with 9 bases between. CDR3 length: 12 amino acids. Germline V CDR1 and CDR2: KGHDR, SFDVKD. In DNA, the CDR3 is TGTGCCACCAGTTCCCAAGGAGAAAAACTGTTTTTT. This encodes CATSSQGEKLFF.

V and J are TRBV12-3 or TRBV12-4 and TRBJ2-5; possible D gene TRBD2, 6 bases. The CDR3 contains 12 residues. V lost 7 bases to trimming and J lost 5 bases, with 11 bases between them. In DNA form, the CDR3 reads TGTGCCAGCAATCGGGGGATGGAGACCCAGTACTTC. The encoded protein is CASNRGMETQYF.

V is TRBV28 and J is TRBJ2-3, with D tentatively TRBD2 (7 bases). Germline CDR1 and CDR2: MDHEN and SYDVKM. There are 16 residues in the CDR3. The germline V and J ends were trimmed by 6 bases and 0 bases, with 16 bases remaining between them. The CDR3 DNA reads as TGTGCCAGCAGCCCTGGGGGAGGGGGGAGCACAGATACGCAGTATTTT. Encoded protein: CASSPGGGGSTDTQYF.

This clonotype was picked up many times. V usage is TRBV6-1 and J usage is TRBJ2-1; D ambiguous. V was shortened by 2 bases and J by 9 bases, with 11 bases between the two germline ends. The CDR3 is made up of 13 amino acids. Germline V CDR1 and CDR2: MNHNS, SASEGT. In nucleotides, the CDR3 is TGTGCCAGCAGTGAAAGCCCGCTGGGTGAGCAGTTCTTC. Translating it yields CASSESPLGEQFF.